This T cell receptor (beta chain) was captured in a study of T cells in tuberculosis. Documented time point: new active TB diagnosis, blood taken before or within 7 days of starting treatment. HIV-seronegative South African adults aged 18 years or older had newly diagnosed active tuberculosis. The length of the CDR3 is 14 residues. Germline loops: CDR1 SGHTS, CDR2 YDEGEE. V was pared by 4 bases and J by 8 bases, with 16 bases between. Only in-frame clones appear in the TCRdb table, and some are missing; sequencing was by immunoSEQ multiplex PCR. Found here are around 33,000 clones, around 92% of them singletons; the top ten hold around 7%.

The sample in question was PBMCs, obtained at tuberculosis diagnosis. This receptor was identified in an adult with tuberculosis. Some clones in this sample may be carry-over from other donors' samples. The rearrangement joins TRBV5-8 to TRBJ2-1, with TRBD2 as a possible D gene (5 bases). CDR3 region: CASSPVSWRDEQFF. The CDR3 DNA follows: TGTGCCAGCAGCCCTGTTTCCTGGCGGGATGAGCAGTTCTTC.